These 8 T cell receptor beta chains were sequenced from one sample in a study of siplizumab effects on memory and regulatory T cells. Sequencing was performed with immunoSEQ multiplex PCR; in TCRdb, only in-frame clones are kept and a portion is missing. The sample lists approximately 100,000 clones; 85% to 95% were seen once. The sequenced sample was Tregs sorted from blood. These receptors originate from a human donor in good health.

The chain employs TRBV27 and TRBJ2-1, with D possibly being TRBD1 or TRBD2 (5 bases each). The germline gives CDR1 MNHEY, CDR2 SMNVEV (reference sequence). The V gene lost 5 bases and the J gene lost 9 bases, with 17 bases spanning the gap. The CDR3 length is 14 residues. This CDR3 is CASSEWGPEGEQFF. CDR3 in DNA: TGTGCCAGCAGTGAATGGGGCCCAGAGGGTGAGCAGTTCTTC.

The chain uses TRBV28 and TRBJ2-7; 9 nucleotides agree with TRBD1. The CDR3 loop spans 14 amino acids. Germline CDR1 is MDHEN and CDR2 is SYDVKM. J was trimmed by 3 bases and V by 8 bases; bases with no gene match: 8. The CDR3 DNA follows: TGTGCCAGCGCGAGCGGGACAGGGTTCTACGAGCAGTACTTC. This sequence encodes CASASGTGFYEQYF.

The chain's CDR3 is CASSLPGELFF. The DNA of the CDR3 is TGTGCCAGCAGCCTCCCCGGGGAGCTGTTTTTT. The rearrangement joins TRBV7-9 to TRBJ2-2, with D hard to call. Germline assignment: CDR1 SEHNR and CDR2 FQNEAQ (reference sequence). The CDR3 length is 11 residues. V lost 5 bases and J 6 bases, leaving 4 bases between the germline ends.

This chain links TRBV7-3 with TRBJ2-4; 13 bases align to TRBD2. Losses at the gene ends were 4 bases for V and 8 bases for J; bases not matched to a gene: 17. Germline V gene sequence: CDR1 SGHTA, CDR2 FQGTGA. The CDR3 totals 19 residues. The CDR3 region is CASSYPGLAGLAHGDIQYF. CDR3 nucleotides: TGTGCCAGCAGCTATCCGGGACTAGCGGGACTCGCACATGGGGACATTCAGTACTTC.

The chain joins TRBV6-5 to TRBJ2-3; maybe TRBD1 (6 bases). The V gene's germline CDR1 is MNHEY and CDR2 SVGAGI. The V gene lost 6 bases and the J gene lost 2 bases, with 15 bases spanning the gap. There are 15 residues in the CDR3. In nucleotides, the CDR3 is TGTGCCAGCAGAGCTCCGGGACAAATCACAGATACGCAGTATTTT. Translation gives CASRAPGQITDTQYF.

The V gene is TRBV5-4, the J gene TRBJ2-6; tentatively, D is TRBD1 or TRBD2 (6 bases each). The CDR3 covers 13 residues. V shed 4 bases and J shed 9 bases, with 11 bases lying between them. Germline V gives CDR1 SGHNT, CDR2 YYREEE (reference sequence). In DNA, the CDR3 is TGTGCCAGCAGCCTGGGGGGCAGCAACGTCCTGACTTTC. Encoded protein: CASSLGGSNVLTF.

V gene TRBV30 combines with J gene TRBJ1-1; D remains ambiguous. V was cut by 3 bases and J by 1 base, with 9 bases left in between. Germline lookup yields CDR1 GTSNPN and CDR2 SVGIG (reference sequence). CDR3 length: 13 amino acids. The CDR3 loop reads CAWRLGRNTEAFF. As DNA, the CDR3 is TGTGCCTGGAGATTGGGCCGGAACACTGAAGCTTTCTTT.

The CDR3 nucleotides read TGTGCCAGCAGTGAAGTATTGGGACTAGCAGCTTACAATGAGCAGTTCTTC. Encoded protein: CASSEVLGLAAYNEQFF. This chain joins TRBV6-4 and TRBJ2-1, with 9 bases matching TRBD2. Trimming removed 3 bases from V and 4 bases from J; junction bases left unmatched: 10. Looked up from germline, CDR1 is MRHNA and CDR2 is SNTAGT. The length of the CDR3 is 17 residues.